A single sample gave rise to the 17 T cell receptor beta chains below, sequenced in a study of blood T cell repertoires in COVID-19. TCRdb keeps only in-frame clones here, not all; method: immunoSEQ multiplex PCR. The sample lists 91,000 or so clones, 85% to 90% occurring once. Specimen: peripheral blood. These receptors came from a woman aged 55-70 years in a cohort sampled during active or convalescent COVID-19.

Concerning this clone itself: One end of the junction varies from germline; a read error may be responsible. The chain uses TRBV11-3 and TRBJ2-7, with 7 nucleotides matching TRBD1. CDR1 SGHNT and CDR2 YENEEA come from the germline V gene. The length of the CDR3 is 15 residues. CDR3 in DNA: TGTGCCAGCAGCCTAGACCCGACAGGGTTCTACGAGCAGTACTTC. Residues: CASSLDPTGFYEQYF. Full variable domain (outside the CDR3, taken from reference TRBV11-3 and TRBJ2-7): EAGVVQSPRYKIIEKKQPVAFWCNPISGHNTLYWYLQNLGQGPELLIRYENEEAVDDSQLPKDRFSAERLKGVDSTLKIQPAELGDSAVYLCASSLDPTGFYEQYFGPGTRLTVT.

This clone was seen only once. V usage is TRBV4-1 and J usage is TRBJ2-1; D is possibly TRBD2 (6 bases). Germline values: CDR1 MGHRA, CDR2 YSYEKL. V dropped 1 base and J dropped 2 bases, with 9 bases sitting between them. The CDR3 is 15 amino acids. The CDR3 protein is CASSQGPSAYNEQFF. The CDR3 bases are TGCGCCAGCAGCCAAGGTCCTAGCGCCTACAATGAGCAGTTCTTC.

This rearrangement joins TRBV2 to TRBJ1-2, with TRBD1 identical over 8 bases. Germline V gene lookup returns CDR1 SNHLY and CDR2 FYNNEI. Losses at the gene ends were 6 bases for V and 4 bases for J; bases not matched to a gene: 7. The CDR3 is 14 residues long. CDR3 nucleotide sequence: TGTGCCAGCAGCGAGCTTGGGACAGGCTATGGCTACACCTTC. The encoded protein is CASSELGTGYGYTF.

V and J are TRBV6-5 and TRBJ2-3, with 8 bases identical to TRBD2. The ends lost 6 bases at V and 4 bases at J; junction bases unmatched: 6. Germline CDR1 and CDR2: MNHEY and SVGAGI. This CDR3 region has 14 residues. In DNA form, the CDR3 reads TGTGCCAGCAGGCCTCGGGGGGGCGCAGATACGCAGTATTTT. This codes for CASRPRGGADTQYF.

This sequence joins TRBV19 and TRBJ2-7; TRBD1 matches at 8 bases. Germline V CDR1 and CDR2: LNHDA, SQIVND (reference sequence). The V segment lost 5 bases and the J segment 4 bases; nucleotides outside the gene matches: 7. CDR3 length: 14 amino acids. The CDR3 loop is CASSPRQGSYEQYF. The CDR3 DNA reads TGTGCCAGTAGTCCCCGACAGGGGTCTTACGAGCAGTACTTC.

The genes are TRBV5-1 and TRBJ1-2; TRBD1 might be the D (5 bases). Deletions cut 5 bases from V and 4 bases from J, with 12 bases between. The CDR3 runs 13 residues. CDR1 SGHRS and CDR2 YFSETQ come from the germline V gene. CDR3 sequence (DNA): TGCGCCAGCAGACCTGACAGACTCTATGGCTACACCTTC. The encoded protein is CASRPDRLYGYTF.

The rearrangement links TRBV3-1 (or the pseudogene TRBV3-2) to TRBJ2-3; D call uncertain. Germline assignment: CDR1 LGHDT and CDR2 YNNKEL (reference sequence). Between the trimmed V and J ends, which lost 1 base and 6 bases, there was a span of 5 bases. This CDR3 region has 12 residues. The chain's CDR3 is CASSQVVDTQYF. CDR3 sequence (DNA): TGTGCCAGCAGCCAAGTCGTCGATACGCAGTATTTT.

For the CDR3, the DNA is TGTGCCAGCAGTTTACGACTAGCGGATATTCCATACAATGAGCAGTTCTTC. Translated: CASSLRLADIPYNEQFF. The rearrangement links TRBV27 to TRBJ2-1; 9 bases match TRBD2. CDR1 and CDR2 (germline): MNHEY, SMNVEV (reference sequence). After removal of 2 bases from V and 4 bases from J, the junction contained 9 bases not matched to a gene. This CDR3 spans 17 amino acids.

This clone was observed a handful of times. J is TRBJ1-5 and V is TRBV30, with D unclear. V was cut by 2 bases and J by 0 bases, with 14 bases left in between. Germline V CDR1 and CDR2: GTSNPN, SVGIG (reference sequence). The length of the CDR3 is 16 residues. CDR3 protein: CAWSKAGINSNQPQHF. Here the CDR3 DNA reads TGTGCCTGGAGTAAAGCGGGCATTAATAGCAATCAGCCCCAGCATTTT.

The J gene is TRBJ1-6, the V gene TRBV2; D uncertain. Trimming stripped 4 bases from V and 7 bases from J, with 14 bases between. Germline values: CDR1 SNHLY, CDR2 FYNNEI. This CDR3 spans 15 amino acids. The CDR3 protein is CASSAQLLPNSPLHF. The CDR3 DNA reads TGTGCCAGCAGTGCCCAGTTGTTACCAAATTCACCCCTCCACTTT. Supplemented by reference TRBV2 and TRBJ1-6, the full variable domain reads EPEVTQTPSHQVTQMGQEVILRCVPISNHLYFYWYRQILGQKVEFLVSFYNNEISEKSEIFDDQFSVERPDGSNFTLKIRSTKLEDSAMYFCASSAQLLPNSPLHFGNGTRLTVT.

This clone has a single count. The chain combines TRBV25-1 with TRBJ1-1; tentative D call: TRBD1 (6 bases). The germline gives CDR1 MGHDK, CDR2 SYGVNS. The CDR3 totals 14 residues. Trimming stripped 6 bases from V and 1 base from J, with 12 bases between. CDR3 region: CASSPSTGNTEAFF. The CDR3 nucleotides are TGTGCCAGCAGCCCCTCGACAGGGAACACTGAAGCTTTCTTT.

This clone was seen just once. One junction end does not reproduce the germline sequence, and a read error may be involved. The V gene is TRBV7-8, the J gene TRBJ1-1, with D possibly TRBD1 on 5 matching bases. The CDR3 runs to 14 residues. CDR1 SGHVS and CDR2 FQNEAQ come from the germline V gene. CDR3 coding DNA: TGTGCCAGCAGCCCATGGGGGGAGAACCCTGAAGCTTTCTTT. This codes for CASSPWGENPEAFF.

CDR3 nucleotide sequence: TGTGCCAGCAGTTACCCCATCCCCCTGGCCGCAACCTTC. This gives the protein CASSYPIPLAATF. The gene calls are TRBV6-2 or TRBV6-3 and TRBJ1-2; D is ambiguous. This CDR3 has 13 amino acids. The V gene's germline CDR1 is MNHEY and CDR2 SVGEGT. Deletions cut 2 bases from V and 14 bases from J, with 18 bases between.

The chain uses TRBV5-1 and TRBJ2-1, with a tentative D call TRBD2 (5 bases). V lost 0 bases and J 10 bases, leaving 11 bases between the germline ends. CDR1 and CDR2 from the germline V gene are SGHRS and YFSETQ. The CDR3 extends over 13 amino acids. The DNA of the CDR3 is TGCGCCAGCAGCTTGGCAATCGGGGTCGAGCAGTTCTTC. Residues: CASSLAIGVEQFF.

This clone was detected a few times. The chain links TRBV24-1 to TRBJ1-2; no reliable D call. The V and J ends lost 5 bases and 6 bases respectively, with 12 bases between them. Per germline, CDR1 KGHDR and CDR2 SFDVKD. This CDR3 is 13 amino acids long. The CDR3 reads CATSVAGSDGYTF. Written as DNA, the CDR3 is TGTGCCACCAGTGTGGCAGGTTCAGATGGCTACACCTTC.

J is TRBJ1-3 and V is TRBV9; 8 bases are a match to TRBD1. The junction had 18 bases not matched to a gene; V was cut back by 3 bases and J by 7 bases. From germline, CDR1 is SGDLS and CDR2 YYNGEE. CDR3 length: 18 amino acids. CDR3: CASSGAPISGTGGNTIYF. For the CDR3, the DNA is TGTGCCAGCAGCGGGGCTCCAATATCCGGGACAGGCGGTAACACCATATATTTT. The full variable domain, rest sourced from reference TRBV9 and TRBJ1-3, is DSGVTQTPKHLITATGQRVTLRCSPRSGDLSVYWYQQSLDQGLQFLIQYYNGEERAKGNILERFSAQQFPDLHSELNLSSLELGDSALYFCASSGAPISGTGGNTIYFGEGSWLTVV.

The CDR3 DNA reads as TGTGCCAGCAGCACTGCCGGGACAGGCCTGGGCAATTCACCCCTCCACTTT. The encoded protein is CASSTAGTGLGNSPLHF. This chain uses TRBV5-6 with TRBJ1-6, with 8 bases lining up with TRBD1. J was trimmed by 7 bases and V by 4 bases; bases with no gene match: 13. The CDR3 runs to 17 residues. Germline-derived CDR1 and CDR2 are SGHDT and YYEEEE. The whole variable domain, remainder taken from reference TRBV5-6 and TRBJ1-6, is DAGVTQSPTHLIKTRGQQVTLRCSPKSGHDTVSWYQQALGQGPQFIFQYYEEEERQRGNFPDRFSGHQFPNYSSELNVNALLLGDSALYLCASSTAGTGLGNSPLHFGNGTRLTVT.